The clone carrying this T cell receptor beta chain was picked up one time. This sample was taken from a study of OX40 agonist ivuxolimab in advanced cancers. This table comes from immunoSEQ multiplex PCR, and its TCRdb copy is limited to in-frame clones, with some not included. The sample has tens of thousands of clones; roughly 84% are singletons. The material was CD4+ or CD8+ T cells sorted from blood, obtained in a trial of the OX40 agonist ivuxolimab. The TCR was taken from an adult with an advanced solid tumor such as melanoma, head and neck, liver or kidney cancer.

The CDR3 is CASSFQRTRGLGETQYF. The CDR3 DNA follows: TGTGCCAGCAGCTTCCAGAGGACTAGGGGCCTTGGAGAGACCCAGTACTTC. J is TRBJ2-5 and V is TRBV5-6; 7 nucleotides agree with TRBD2. Germline-derived CDR1 and CDR2 are SGHDT and YYEEEE. V was clipped by 2 bases and J by 4 bases; unmatched bases: 14. The CDR3 totals 17 residues. The full variable domain, its missing parts supplied by reference TRBV5-6 and TRBJ2-5, is DAGVTQSPTHLIKTRGQQVTLRCSPKSGHDTVSWYQQALGQGPQFIFQYYEEEERQRGNFPDRFSGHQFPNYSSELNVNALLLGDSALYLCASSFQRTRGLGETQYFGPGTRLLVL.